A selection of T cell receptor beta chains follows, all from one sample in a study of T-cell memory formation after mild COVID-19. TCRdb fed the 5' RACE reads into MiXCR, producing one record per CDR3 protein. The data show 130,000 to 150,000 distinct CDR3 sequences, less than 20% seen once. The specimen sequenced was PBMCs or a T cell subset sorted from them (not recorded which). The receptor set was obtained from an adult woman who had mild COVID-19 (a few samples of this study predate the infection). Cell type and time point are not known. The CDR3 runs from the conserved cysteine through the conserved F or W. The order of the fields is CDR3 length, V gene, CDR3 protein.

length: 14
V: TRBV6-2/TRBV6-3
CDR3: CASTGGLVNTEAFF

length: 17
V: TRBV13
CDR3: CASSFLTSGGDNNEQFF

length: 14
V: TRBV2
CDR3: CASSSREPTDTQYF

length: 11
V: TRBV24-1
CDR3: CATSDHYEQYF

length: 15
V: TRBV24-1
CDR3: CATSENGASGNTIYF

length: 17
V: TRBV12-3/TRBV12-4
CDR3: CASSLVLVSGAYNEQFF

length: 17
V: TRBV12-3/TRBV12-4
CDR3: CASRIGQQGLINEKLFF

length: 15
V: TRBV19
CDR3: CASSIRTRNQETQYF

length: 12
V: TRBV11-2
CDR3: CASNQGTAEAFF

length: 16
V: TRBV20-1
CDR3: CSARSGGESPRNEQFF

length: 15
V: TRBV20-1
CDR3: CSAGAGQGRRQPQHF

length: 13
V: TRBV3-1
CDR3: CASRPGPNEKLFF

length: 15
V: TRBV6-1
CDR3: CASSPQGAVGQPQHF

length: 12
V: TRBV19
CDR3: CASSILLEPQHF

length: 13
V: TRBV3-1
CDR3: CASSQDRSDTQYF

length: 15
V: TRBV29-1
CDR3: CSVEDRETGRSELFF

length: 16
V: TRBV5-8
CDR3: CASSSDTLGVGEKLFF

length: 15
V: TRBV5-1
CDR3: CASRTLAGGFHEQYF

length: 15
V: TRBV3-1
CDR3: CASSLPGQGQETQYF

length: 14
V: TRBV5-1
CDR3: CASSFGRSNTEAFF

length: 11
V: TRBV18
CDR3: CASSQQIEQFF

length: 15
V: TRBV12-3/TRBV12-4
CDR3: CASSVGGAYTGELFF

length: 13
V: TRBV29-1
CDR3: CSVGGLSTDTQYF

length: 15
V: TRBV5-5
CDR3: CASSLVGRGLVEQYF

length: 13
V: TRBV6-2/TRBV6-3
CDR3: CASSYPANYGYTF

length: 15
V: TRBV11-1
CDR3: CASSRLGGGQETQYF

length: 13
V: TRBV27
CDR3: CASSLRGTYEQYF

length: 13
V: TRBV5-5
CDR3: CASSWDITDTQYF

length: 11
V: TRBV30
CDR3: CAWVAYNEQFF

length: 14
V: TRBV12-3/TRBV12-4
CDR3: CANLRGGADTEAFF

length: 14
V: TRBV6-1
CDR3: CASSDAQTTNIQYF

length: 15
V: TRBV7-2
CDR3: CASRRRGGGDYGYTF

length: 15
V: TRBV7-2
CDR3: CASSLHPAPYNEQFF

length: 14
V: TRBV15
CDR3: CATSRGDSKETQYF

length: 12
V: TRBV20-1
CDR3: CSAVRGAYEQYF

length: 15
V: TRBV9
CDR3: CASSELGGSVDEQYF

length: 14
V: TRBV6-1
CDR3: CASSEGWRHNEQFF

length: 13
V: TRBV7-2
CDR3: CASSPMGQESYTF

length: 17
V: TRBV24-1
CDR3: CATSAQGQGISYNEQFF

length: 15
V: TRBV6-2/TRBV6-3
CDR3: CASSGSRTSNQPQHF